The rows below give T cell receptor beta chains drawn from one sample of a study of Graves' ophthalmopathy and Graves' hyperthyroidism. MiXCR, applied by TCRdb to the multiplex PCR reads, yields one record per CDR3 protein. This table has 500,000 to 600,000 distinct CDR3 sequences, just under 40% appearing once. Source material: peripheral blood or thyroid tissue (not recorded which). These TCRs come from an adult man with Graves' hyperthyroidism. CDR3s include the opening cysteine and the closing phenylalanine or tryptophan. D genes are given only for firm matches. Only some rows state a clone size, as once, few, many or a class for expanded clones.

j_gene	d_gene	v_gene	abundance	CDR3nt	CDR3aa
TRBJ2-7	TRBD1	TRBV7-9	few	TGTGCCAGCAGCACCGCCGGGACAGGGGGCTATTTCTCCTACGAGCAGTACTTC	CASSTAGTGGYFSYEQYF
TRBJ1-1	-	TRBV12-3/TRBV12-4	few	TGTGCCAGCAGAGCCCGCAGGACCCCGAACACTGAAGCTTTCTTT	CASRARRTPNTEAFF
TRBJ2-5	TRBD1	TRBV10-3	-	TGTGCCATCAGTGAGTCGGGACAGCGAGAGACCCAGTACTTC	CAISESGQRETQYF
TRBJ1-1	TRBD1	TRBV25-1	-	TGTGCCAGCAGTGACCTCCCGGGACAGTACACTGAAGCTTTCTTT	CASSDLPGQYTEAFF
TRBJ2-2	-	TRBV7-2	-	TGTGCCAGCAGCTTACGGGAGCTGTTTTTT	CASSLRELFF
TRBJ1-5	-	TRBV20-1	many	TGCAGTGCTAGGGACGGAGGGCATAGCAATCAGCCCCAGCATTTT	CSARDGGHSNQPQHF
TRBJ1-1	-	TRBV5-1	many	TGCGCCAGCAGCTTACGGGACAACGCGAACACTGAAGCTTTCTTT	CASSLRDNANTEAFF
TRBJ2-5	-	TRBV7-2	-	TGTGCCTGGTGGGCAGGAGAAGAGACCCAGTACTTC	CAWWAGEETQYF
TRBJ2-3	-	TRBV12-3/TRBV12-4	-	TGTGCCAGCAGTTTAGGGTTCTCCGAGTATCTGCCAGATACGCAGTATTTT	CASSLGFSEYLPDTQYF
TRBJ2-3	TRBD2	TRBV29-1	-	TGCAGCGTTGACGGGGGGTCTAGCACAGATACGCAGTATTTT	CSVDGGSSTDTQYF
TRBJ2-7	TRBD2	TRBV7-9	-	TGTGCCAGCACCCTCCAGCGGGGGGGCAGGAATGAGCAGTACTTC	CASTLQRGGRNEQYF
TRBJ2-3	-	TRBV7-6	-	TGTGCCAGCAGCTTAGAACGTAGAAGCACAGATACGCAGTATTTT	CASSLERRSTDTQYF
TRBJ2-6	-	TRBV19	-	TGTGCCGGAAGGCGACAGGATAGCTCTGGGGCCAACGTCCTGACTTTC	CAGRRQDSSGANVLTF
TRBJ1-2	TRBD1	TRBV20-1	-	TGCAGTGCTAGCAACAGGGGTGGCTATGGCTACACCTTC	CSASNRGGYGYTF
TRBJ2-6	TRBD1	TRBV2	many	TGTGCCAGCAGTGCGCTCTGGACAGGGAGTTCAGGGGCCAACGTCCTGACTTTC	CASSALWTGSSGANVLTF
TRBJ2-7	-	TRBV30	-	TGTGCCTGGGATAGAAAAAGCAGCGAGCAGTACTTC	CAWDRKSSEQYF
TRBJ2-2	-	TRBV2	-	-	CASSGPSGGTPGSCFF
TRBJ2-1	-	TRBV24-1	-	TGTGCCACCAGTGATTTTGACGGGGGAGGAGCCCATGAGCAGTTCTTC	CATSDFDGGGAHEQFF
TRBJ2-6	-	TRBV5-1	many	TGCGCCAGCAGCTTGGGGGGAGAGGCTGGGGCCAACGTCCTGACTTTC	CASSLGGEAGANVLTF
TRBJ2-3	-	TRBV29-1	many	TGCAGCGTCTCATACTCTAGCACAGATACGCAGTATTTT	CSVSYSSTDTQYF
TRBJ1-5	-	TRBV12-3/TRBV12-4	few	TGTGCCAGCAGTTTGGGTAAGTCCCAGCCCCAGCATTTT	CASSLGKSQPQHF
TRBJ1-2	TRBD1	TRBV2	-	TGTGCCAGCAGTGCTAGAGCCCCGGGACAGTCCTATGGCTACACCTTC	CASSARAPGQSYGYTF
TRBJ2-5	-	TRBV20-1	many	TGCAGTGCTAGTCAATCTCGAGGGTTTCAAGAGACCCAGTACTTC	CSASQSRGFQETQYF
TRBJ2-2	TRBD1	TRBV7-3	few	TGTGCCAGCAGCCCAGATGACAGGGATAACACCGGGGAGCTGTTTTTT	CASSPDDRDNTGELFF
TRBJ2-7	TRBD1	TRBV7-9	once	TGTGCCAGCAGCACACAGGGGGCGAACGAGCAGTACTTC	CASSTQGANEQYF
TRBJ2-5	TRBD1	TRBV5-1	many	TGCGCCAGCCGCCCGACAGGGGTCGAGACCCAGTACTTC	CASRPTGVETQYF
TRBJ1-5	-	TRBV20-1	many	TGCAGTGCTAGTGGGGACGGAGGCAATCAGCCCCAACATTTT	CSASGDGGNQPQHF
TRBJ1-1	-	TRBV29-1	many	TGCAGCGTTGATCCGGGGGCCGGACCTGAAGCTTTCTTT	CSVDPGAGPEAFF
TRBJ2-7	TRBD1	TRBV7-2	-	TGTGCCAGCAGCTTTAAAGCCGACAGGGGGGACTACGAGCAGTACTTC	CASSFKADRGDYEQYF
TRBJ2-5	-	TRBV13	-	TGTGCCAGCAGTGCTCGAGAGGGAGAGACCCAGTACTTC	CASSAREGETQYF
TRBJ1-1	-	TRBV19	many	TGTGCCAGTAGTATTCAAATGGGGGTAAGGACTGAAGCTTTCTTT	CASSIQMGVRTEAFF
TRBJ1-1	TRBD1	TRBV19	-	TGTGCCAGTAGTACCACAGGGGTTGGCACTGAAGCTTTCTTT	CASSTTGVGTEAFF
TRBJ2-7	TRBD1	TRBV7-9	many	TGTGCCAGCAGCGAAAAGGGACAGGGCTCCTACGAGCAGTACTTC	CASSEKGQGSYEQYF
TRBJ2-5	-	TRBV10-3	few	TGTGCCAGCAGTCCCCCTAGCACAGAGACCCAGTACTTC	CASSPPSTETQYF
TRBJ1-6	TRBD1	TRBV19	few	TGTGCCAGTAGTATACAACCCGGGACAGCAAATTCACCCCTCCACTTT	CASSIQPGTANSPLHF
TRBJ2-6	-	TRBV12-3/TRBV12-4	-	TGTGCCAGCACCCCGGGGGCCGGATTTGGGGCCAACGTCCTGACTTTC	CASTPGAGFGANVLTF
TRBJ1-2	-	TRBV24-1	many	TGTGCCACCAGTGATTCGACAAAGACAACTCTTCGGGGCTACACCTTC	CATSDSTKTTLRGYTF
TRBJ1-2	-	TRBV20-1	many	TGCAGTGCTAGAGATACAGCAACAGCGTCCTCGATCTATGGCTACACCTTC	CSARDTATASSIYGYTF
TRBJ2-7	TRBD1	TRBV24-1	-	TGTGCCACCAGTGATCCACACCATCGCCCAGGGGGTTCCTCCTACGAGCAGTACTTC	CATSDPHHRPGGSSYEQYF
TRBJ1-5	TRBD1	TRBV12-3/TRBV12-4	few	TGTGCCAGCACAGGGGGCGTTAATCAGCCCCAGCATTTT	CASTGGVNQPQHF
TRBJ2-6	-	TRBV12-3/TRBV12-4	many	TGTGCCAGCAGGGTGGGCGCATCTGGGGCCAACGTCCTGACTTTC	CASRVGASGANVLTF
TRBJ2-7	TRBD2	TRBV4-1	many	TGCGCCAGCAGCCCTCTGGCGGGAGCCTCCTACGAGCAGTACTTC	CASSPLAGASYEQYF
TRBJ2-7	TRBD1	TRBV20-1	many	TGCAGTGCCAATCCGGGACAGGGGTTTACATACGAGCAGTACTTC	CSANPGQGFTYEQYF
TRBJ2-7	-	TRBV2	few	TGTGCCAGCAGTGAAGCGAGCAGGACCTTTCGCTACGAGCAGTACTTC	CASSEASRTFRYEQYF
TRBJ2-7	-	TRBV5-1	many	TGCGCCAGCAGCGACGGGGACACCTACGAGCAGTACTTC	CASSDGDTYEQYF
TRBJ2-3	-	TRBV7-2	once	TGTGCCAGCAGCTCTCTCTCGGGGGCAGATACGCAGTATTTT	CASSSLSGADTQYF
TRBJ1-6	-	TRBV9	few	TGTGCCAGCAGCCCCACATCCAGGGGAGGTACACCCCTCCACTTT	CASSPTSRGGTPLHF
TRBJ1-5	-	TRBV24-1	-	TGTGCCACCAGTGATTTGGGTCAGGGACAGCCCCAGCATTTT	CATSDLGQGQPQHF
TRBJ1-1	-	TRBV5-1	many	TGCGCCAGCAGCCTCAGGGTTGACACTGAAGCTTTCTTT	CASSLRVDTEAFF
TRBJ2-5	-	TRBV28	many	TGTGCCAGCAGGTCAGGACAAGAGACCCAGTACTTC	CASRSGQETQYF
TRBJ2-7	TRBD1	TRBV7-8	many	TGTGCCAGCAGCGCGGGGACAGGCCTGAAAACGTCGAATTACGAGCAGTACTTC	CASSAGTGLKTSNYEQYF
TRBJ1-2	TRBD1	TRBV25-1	many	TGTGCCAGCAGTGAGCCACAGGGGTATGGCTACACCTTC	CASSEPQGYGYTF